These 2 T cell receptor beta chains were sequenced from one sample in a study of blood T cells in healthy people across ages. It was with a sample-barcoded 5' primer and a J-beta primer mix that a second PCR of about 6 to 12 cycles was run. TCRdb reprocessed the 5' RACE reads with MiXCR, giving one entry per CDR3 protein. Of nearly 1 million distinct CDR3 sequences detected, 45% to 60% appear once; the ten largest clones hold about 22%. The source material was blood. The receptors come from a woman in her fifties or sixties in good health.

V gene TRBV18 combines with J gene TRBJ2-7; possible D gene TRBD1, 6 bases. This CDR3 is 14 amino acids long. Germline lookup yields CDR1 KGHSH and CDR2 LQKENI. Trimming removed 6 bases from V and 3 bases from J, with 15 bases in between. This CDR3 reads CASSQSRGNYEQYF. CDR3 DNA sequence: TGTGCCAGCTCCCAAAGCAGGGGTAACTACGAGCAGTACTTC.

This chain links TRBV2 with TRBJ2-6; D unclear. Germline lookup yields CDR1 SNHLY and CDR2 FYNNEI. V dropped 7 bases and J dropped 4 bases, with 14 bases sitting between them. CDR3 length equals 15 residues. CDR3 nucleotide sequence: TGTGCCAGCAAGACTGAGGCCGCGGGGGCCAACGTCCTGACTTTC. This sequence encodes CASKTEAAGANVLTF.